The clone carrying this T cell receptor beta chain was detected only a few times. Assignment of participants to cohorts was predicated upon participant-reported clinical history. This sample is part of a study of blood T cell repertoires in COVID-19. The overall study: From the United States, Italy and Spain came samples of acute and convalescent COVID-19. T cells, B-cell-depleted T cells, or PBMCs supplied cDNA or gDNA.

The length of the CDR3 is 14 residues. The germline gives CDR1 SGHKS, CDR2 YYEKEE (reference sequence). V was trimmed by 4 bases and J by 4 bases, leaving 14 bases between them. How the authors handled the data: Estimates of nucleated cell counts were drawn from the amplification of reference gene primers. Sequencing used immunoSEQ multiplex PCR; TCRdb keeps in-frame clones, though not all of them. V and J calls and clone size come straight from that table; D and trimming were deduced from the DNA. The sample holds about 370,000 clones, more than 80% seen once. The TCR was taken from a young man who had recovered from COVID-19. V and J are TRBV5-5 and TRBJ1-2; D may be TRBD1 (6 bases). Sequenced sample: PBMCs or T cells enriched from blood (not recorded which). CDR3 DNA: TGTGCCAGCAGCCAAGAACAGGGTGGCTATGGCTACACCTTC. It translates to CASSQEQGGYGYTF. Supplemented by reference TRBV5-5 and TRBJ1-2, the full variable domain reads DAGVTQSPTHLIKTRGQQVTLRCSPISGHKSVSWYQQVLGQGPQFIFQYYEKEERGRGNFPDRFSARQFPNYSSELNVNALLLGDSALYLCASSQEQGGYGYTFGSGTRLTVV.